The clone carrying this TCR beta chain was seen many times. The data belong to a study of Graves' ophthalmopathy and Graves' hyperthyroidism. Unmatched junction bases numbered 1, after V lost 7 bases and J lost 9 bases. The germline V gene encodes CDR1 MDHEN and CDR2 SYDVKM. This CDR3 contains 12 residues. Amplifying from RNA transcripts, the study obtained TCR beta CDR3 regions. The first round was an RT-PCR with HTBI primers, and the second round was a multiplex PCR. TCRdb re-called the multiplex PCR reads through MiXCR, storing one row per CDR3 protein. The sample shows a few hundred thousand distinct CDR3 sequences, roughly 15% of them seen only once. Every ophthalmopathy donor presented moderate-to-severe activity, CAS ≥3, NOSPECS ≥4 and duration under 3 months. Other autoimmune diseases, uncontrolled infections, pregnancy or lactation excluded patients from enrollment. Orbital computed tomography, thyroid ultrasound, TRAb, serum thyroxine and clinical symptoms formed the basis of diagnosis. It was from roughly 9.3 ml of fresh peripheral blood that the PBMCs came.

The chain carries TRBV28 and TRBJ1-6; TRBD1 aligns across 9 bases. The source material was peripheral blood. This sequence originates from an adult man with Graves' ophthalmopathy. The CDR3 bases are TGTGCCAGCACGGACAGGGGTTCACCCCTCCACTTT. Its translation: CASTDRGSPLHF.